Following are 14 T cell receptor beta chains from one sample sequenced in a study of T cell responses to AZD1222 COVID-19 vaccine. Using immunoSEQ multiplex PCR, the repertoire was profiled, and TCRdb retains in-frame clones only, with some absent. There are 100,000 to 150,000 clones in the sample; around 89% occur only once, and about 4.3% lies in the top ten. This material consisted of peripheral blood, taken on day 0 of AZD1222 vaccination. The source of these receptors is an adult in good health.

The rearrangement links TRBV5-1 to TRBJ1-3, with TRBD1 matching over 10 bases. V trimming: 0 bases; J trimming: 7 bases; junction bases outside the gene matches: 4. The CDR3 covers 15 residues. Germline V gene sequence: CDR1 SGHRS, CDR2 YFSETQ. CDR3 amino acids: CASSLGQGAMNTIYF. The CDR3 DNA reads TGCGCCAGCAGCTTGGGACAGGGGGCCATGAACACCATATATTTT.

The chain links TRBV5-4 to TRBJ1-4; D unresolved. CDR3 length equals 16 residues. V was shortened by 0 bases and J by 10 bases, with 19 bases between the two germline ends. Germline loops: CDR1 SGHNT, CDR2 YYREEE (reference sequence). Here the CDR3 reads CASSLEPTAVGGKLFF. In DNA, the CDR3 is TGTGCCAGCAGCTTGGAGCCCACAGCTGTTGGTGGAAAACTGTTTTTT.

The CDR3 DNA is TGTGCCAGTAGGGGGGGCCCCGAGTCCGACGAGCAGTACTTC. It yields the protein CASRGGPESDEQYF. V and J are TRBV19 and TRBJ2-7; D could derive from TRBD1 or TRBD2 (6 bases each). The CDR3 sequence is 14 residues long. Trimming pared 6 bases from V and 5 bases from J, leaving 17 bases between. Per the germline V gene, CDR1 is LNHDA and CDR2 is SQIVND (reference sequence).

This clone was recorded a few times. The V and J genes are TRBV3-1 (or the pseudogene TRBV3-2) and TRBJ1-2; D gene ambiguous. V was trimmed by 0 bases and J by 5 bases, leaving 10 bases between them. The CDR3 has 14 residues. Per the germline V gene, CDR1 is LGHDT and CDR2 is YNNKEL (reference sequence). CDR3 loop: CASSQDPRSYGYTF. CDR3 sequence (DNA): TGTGCCAGCAGCCAAGACCCCCGATCGTATGGCTACACCTTC.

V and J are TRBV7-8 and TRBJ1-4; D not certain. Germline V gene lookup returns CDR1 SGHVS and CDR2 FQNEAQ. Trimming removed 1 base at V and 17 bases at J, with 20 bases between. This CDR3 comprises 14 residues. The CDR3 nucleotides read TGTGCCAGCAGCTTAGACTCCCGTGAGGCTAAGGCTTTTTTT. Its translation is CASSLDSREAKAFF.

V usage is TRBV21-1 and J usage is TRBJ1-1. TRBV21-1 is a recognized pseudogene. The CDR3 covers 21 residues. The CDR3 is CASSKEGSRGARVPAGTEAFF. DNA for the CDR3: TGTGCCAGCAGCAAAGAGGGTTCACGGGGGGCGAGAGTTCCCGCGGGAACTGAAGCTTTCTTT.

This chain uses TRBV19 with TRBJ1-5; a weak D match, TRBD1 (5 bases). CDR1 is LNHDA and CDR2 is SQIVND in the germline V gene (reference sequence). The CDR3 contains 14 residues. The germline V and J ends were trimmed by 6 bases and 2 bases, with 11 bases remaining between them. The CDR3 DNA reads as TGTGCCAGTAGGGGGGTTACTGGCAATCAGCCCCAGCATTTT. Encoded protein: CASRGVTGNQPQHF.

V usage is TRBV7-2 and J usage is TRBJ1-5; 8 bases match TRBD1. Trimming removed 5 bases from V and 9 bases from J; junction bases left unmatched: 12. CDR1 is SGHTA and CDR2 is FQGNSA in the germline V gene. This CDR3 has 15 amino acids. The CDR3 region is CASSMGQVGWPPQHF. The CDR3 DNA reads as TGTGCCAGCAGCATGGGACAGGTCGGGTGGCCGCCCCAGCATTTT.

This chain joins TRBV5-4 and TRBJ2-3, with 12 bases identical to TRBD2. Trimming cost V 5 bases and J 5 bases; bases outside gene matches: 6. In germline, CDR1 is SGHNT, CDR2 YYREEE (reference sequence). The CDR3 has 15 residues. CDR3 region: CASRSTTSGGDTQYF. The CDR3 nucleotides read TGTGCCAGCAGATCGACGACTAGCGGGGGAGATACGCAGTATTTT.

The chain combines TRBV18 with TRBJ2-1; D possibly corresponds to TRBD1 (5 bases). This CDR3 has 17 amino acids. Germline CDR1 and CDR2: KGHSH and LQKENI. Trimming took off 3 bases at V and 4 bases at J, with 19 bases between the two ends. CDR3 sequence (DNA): TGTGCCAGCTCACCCCTAATGAGACAGACACAATACAATGAGCAGTTCTTC. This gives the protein CASSPLMRQTQYNEQFF.

CDR3 sequence reads: CSVDNGNEKLFF. The CDR3 DNA reads as TGCAGCGTTGATAATGGAAATGAAAAACTGTTTTTT. V is TRBV29-1 and J is TRBJ1-4; D is ambiguous. Germline V gives CDR1 SQVTM, CDR2 ANQGSEA. The V end was cut by 3 bases, the J end by 5 bases, with 7 bases between. The CDR3 extends over 12 amino acids.

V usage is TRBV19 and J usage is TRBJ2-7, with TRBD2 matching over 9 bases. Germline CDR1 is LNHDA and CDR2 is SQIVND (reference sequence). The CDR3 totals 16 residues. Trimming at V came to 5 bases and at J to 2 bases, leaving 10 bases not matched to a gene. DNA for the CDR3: TGTGCCAGTAGTGCCCTGCTGACTAGCGGTACCTACGAGCAGTACTTC. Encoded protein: CASSALLTSGTYEQYF.

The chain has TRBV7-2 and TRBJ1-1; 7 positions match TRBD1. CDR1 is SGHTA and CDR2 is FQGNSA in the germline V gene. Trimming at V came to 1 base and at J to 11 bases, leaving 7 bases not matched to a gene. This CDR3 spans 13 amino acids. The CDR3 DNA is TGTGCCAGCAGCTTAGGTCAGGGCAGGGGGGCTTTCTTT. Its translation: CASSLGQGRGAFF.

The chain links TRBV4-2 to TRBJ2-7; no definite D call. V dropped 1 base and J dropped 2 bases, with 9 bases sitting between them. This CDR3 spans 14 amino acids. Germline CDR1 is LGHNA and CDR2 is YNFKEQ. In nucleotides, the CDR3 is TGTGCCAGCAGCCAAGGCAAAGGCGCCTACGAGCAGTACTTC. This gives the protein CASSQGKGAYEQYF.